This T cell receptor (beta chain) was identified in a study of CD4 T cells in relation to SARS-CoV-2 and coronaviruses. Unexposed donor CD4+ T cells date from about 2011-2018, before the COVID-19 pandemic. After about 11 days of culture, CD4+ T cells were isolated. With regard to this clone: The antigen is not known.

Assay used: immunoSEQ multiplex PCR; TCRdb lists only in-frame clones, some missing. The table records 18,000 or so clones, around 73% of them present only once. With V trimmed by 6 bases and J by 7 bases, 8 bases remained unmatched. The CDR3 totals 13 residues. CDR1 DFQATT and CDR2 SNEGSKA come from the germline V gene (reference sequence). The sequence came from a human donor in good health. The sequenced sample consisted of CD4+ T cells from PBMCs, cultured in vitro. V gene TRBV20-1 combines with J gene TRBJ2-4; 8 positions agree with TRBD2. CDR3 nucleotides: TGCAGTGCCAGTACGGGACTAGGTAACATTCAGTACTTC. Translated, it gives CSASTGLGNIQYF.